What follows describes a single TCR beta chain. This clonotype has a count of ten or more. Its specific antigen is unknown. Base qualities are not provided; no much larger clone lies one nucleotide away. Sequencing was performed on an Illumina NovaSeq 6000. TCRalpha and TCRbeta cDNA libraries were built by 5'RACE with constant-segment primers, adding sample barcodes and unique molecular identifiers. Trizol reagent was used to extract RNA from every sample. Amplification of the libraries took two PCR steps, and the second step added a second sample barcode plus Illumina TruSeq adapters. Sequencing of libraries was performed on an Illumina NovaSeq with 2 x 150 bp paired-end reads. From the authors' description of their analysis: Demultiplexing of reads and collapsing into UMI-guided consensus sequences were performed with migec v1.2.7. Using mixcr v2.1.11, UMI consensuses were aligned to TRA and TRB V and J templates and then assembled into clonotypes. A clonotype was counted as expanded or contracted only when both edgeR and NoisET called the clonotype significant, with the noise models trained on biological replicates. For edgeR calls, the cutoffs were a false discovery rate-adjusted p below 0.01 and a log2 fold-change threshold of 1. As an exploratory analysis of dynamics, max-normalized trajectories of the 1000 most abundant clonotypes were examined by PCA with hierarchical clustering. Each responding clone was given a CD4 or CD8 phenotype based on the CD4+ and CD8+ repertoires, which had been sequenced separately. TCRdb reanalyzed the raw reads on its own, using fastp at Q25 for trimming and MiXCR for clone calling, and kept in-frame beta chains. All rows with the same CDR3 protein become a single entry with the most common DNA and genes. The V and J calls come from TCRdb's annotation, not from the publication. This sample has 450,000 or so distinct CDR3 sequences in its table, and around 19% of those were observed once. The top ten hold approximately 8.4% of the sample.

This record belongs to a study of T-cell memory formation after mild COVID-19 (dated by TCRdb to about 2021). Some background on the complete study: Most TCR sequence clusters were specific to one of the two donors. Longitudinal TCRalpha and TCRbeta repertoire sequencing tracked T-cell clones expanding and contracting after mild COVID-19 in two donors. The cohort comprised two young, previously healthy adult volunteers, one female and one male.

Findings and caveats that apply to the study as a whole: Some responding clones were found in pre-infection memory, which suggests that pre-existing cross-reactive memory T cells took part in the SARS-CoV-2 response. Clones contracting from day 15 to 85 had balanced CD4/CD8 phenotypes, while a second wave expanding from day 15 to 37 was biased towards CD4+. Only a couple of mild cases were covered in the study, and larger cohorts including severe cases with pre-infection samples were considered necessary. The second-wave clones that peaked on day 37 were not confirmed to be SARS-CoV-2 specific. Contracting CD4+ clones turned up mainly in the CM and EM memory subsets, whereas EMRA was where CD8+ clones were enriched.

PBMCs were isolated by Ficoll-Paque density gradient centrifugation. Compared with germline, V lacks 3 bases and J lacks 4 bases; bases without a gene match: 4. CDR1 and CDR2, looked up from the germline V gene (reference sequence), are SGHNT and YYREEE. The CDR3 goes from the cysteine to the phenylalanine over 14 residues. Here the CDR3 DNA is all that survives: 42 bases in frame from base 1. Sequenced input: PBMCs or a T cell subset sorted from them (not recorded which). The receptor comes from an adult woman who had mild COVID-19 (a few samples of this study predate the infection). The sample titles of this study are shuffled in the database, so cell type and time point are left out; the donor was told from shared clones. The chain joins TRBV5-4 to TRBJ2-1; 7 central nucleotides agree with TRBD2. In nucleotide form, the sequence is TGTGCCAGCAGCTGGAGCGGGAAGTACAATGAGCAGTTCTTC. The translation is CASSWSGKYNEQFF.